This T cell receptor (beta chain) came from a study of T cell responses to AZD1222 COVID-19 vaccine. Study-wide points: Spike was spanned by vaccine-associated CD4 TCRs, with dominance at 160-218 and 743-854. Regions left unmutated in variants are reportedly the target of nearly half of spike-specific TCRs.

Some second doses came at about 4 weeks and others at about 12 weeks; these were pooled. Germline CDR1 reads MDHEN; CDR2 reads SYDVKM. The CDR3 covers 12 residues. V lost 3 bases and J 8 bases, leaving 10 bases between the germline ends. The data were produced by immunoSEQ multiplex PCR, yet TCRdb's version contains in-frame clones alone and is incomplete. The table lists about 110,000 clones, approximately 92% of them singletons. Remarks on this clone: Its matching antigen is unknown.

The rearrangement joins TRBV28 to TRBJ1-1; D may be TRBD1 (5 bases). Sequenced here: peripheral blood, sampled 28 days after the second AZD1222 dose. This TCR derives from an adult who received the AZD1222 COVID-19 vaccine. The CDR3 loop is CASSFGAAEAFF. CDR3 in DNA: TGTGCCAGCAGTTTCGGGGCAGCAGAAGCTTTCTTT.